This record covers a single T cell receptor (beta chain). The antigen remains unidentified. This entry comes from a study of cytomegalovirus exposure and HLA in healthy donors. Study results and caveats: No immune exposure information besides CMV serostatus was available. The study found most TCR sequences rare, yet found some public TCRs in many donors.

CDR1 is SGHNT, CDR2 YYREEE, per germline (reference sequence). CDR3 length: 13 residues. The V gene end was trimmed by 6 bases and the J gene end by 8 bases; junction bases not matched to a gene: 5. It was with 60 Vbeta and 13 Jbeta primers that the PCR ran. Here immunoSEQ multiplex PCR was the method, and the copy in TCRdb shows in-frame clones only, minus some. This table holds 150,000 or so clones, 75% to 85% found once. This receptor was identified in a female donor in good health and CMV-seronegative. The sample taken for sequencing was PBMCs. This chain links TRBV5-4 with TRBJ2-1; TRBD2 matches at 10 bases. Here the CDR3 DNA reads TGTGCCAGCAAGCGGGGGGGTACCGATGAGCAGTTCTTC. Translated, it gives CASKRGGTDEQFF.